The sequence of this TCR beta chain was determined in a study of CD4+ T cells in melanoma. Notes on the study in general: A reported correlation linked neoantigen-specific CD4+ T cells to CD8+, macrophage and B cell function. In melanoma, neoantigen-specific CD4+ T cells reportedly differed in differentiation state.

CDR3 length: 16 residues. The trim removed 0 bases at V and 4 bases at J, leaving 7 bases unmatched. Looked up from germline, CDR1 is SGHRS and CDR2 is YFSETQ. This clone was seen a few times. The antigen is undetermined. Libraries were prepared by immunoSEQ multiplex PCR; TCRdb keeps only in-frame clonotypes and omits some of them. Counted here are fewer than 20,000 clones, 83% occurring once; the ten biggest clones make up 5.1%. Sample: cells from a culture (not recorded whether cultured in vitro). This clonotype originated in a human donor with melanoma. The chain joins TRBV5-1 to TRBJ2-3; 8 positions match TRBD2. In DNA, the CDR3 is TGCGCCAGCAGCTTGGCGACGGGGGGGTACGCAGATACGCAGTATTTT. The encoded protein is CASSLATGGYADTQYF.